This T cell receptor beta chain was captured by sequencing in a study of identical twins. A universal primer site came from template switching; cDNA carried unique molecular identifiers. TCRdb passed the 5' RACE reads through MiXCR, listing each CDR3 protein once. The top ten hold around 8.1% of the sample, which has 130,000 to 150,000 distinct CDR3 sequences, under 4.5% seen once. There were only healthy Caucasians among the donors. This clonotype was counted many times. Antigen specificity is unknown. General study results and limits: Monozygotic twin pairs showed more out-of-frame TCR alpha sharing than models estimated. Zero-insertion analyses might be partly confounded by invariant T cells like MAIT and iNKT.

V lost 8 bases and J lost 5, with 12 bases in between. Looked up from germline, CDR1 is SGHVS and CDR2 is FNYEAQ. CDR3 size: 12 residues. This clonotype was obtained from a man younger than 30 in good health. The V and J genes are TRBV7-6 and TRBJ2-5; unclear D gene. Sequencing was performed on memory T cells sorted from blood. CDR3 in amino acids: CASRPLSETQYF. CDR3 sequence (DNA): TGTGCCAGCCGACCTTTGTCGGAGACCCAGTACTTC. The complete variable domain, with remaining parts taken from reference TRBV7-6 and TRBJ2-5, reads GAGVSQSPRYKVTKRGQDVALRCDPISGHVSLYWYRQALGQGPEFLTYFNYEAQQDKSGLPNDRFSAERPEGSISTLTIQRTEQRDSAMYRCASRPLSETQYFGPGTRLLVL.